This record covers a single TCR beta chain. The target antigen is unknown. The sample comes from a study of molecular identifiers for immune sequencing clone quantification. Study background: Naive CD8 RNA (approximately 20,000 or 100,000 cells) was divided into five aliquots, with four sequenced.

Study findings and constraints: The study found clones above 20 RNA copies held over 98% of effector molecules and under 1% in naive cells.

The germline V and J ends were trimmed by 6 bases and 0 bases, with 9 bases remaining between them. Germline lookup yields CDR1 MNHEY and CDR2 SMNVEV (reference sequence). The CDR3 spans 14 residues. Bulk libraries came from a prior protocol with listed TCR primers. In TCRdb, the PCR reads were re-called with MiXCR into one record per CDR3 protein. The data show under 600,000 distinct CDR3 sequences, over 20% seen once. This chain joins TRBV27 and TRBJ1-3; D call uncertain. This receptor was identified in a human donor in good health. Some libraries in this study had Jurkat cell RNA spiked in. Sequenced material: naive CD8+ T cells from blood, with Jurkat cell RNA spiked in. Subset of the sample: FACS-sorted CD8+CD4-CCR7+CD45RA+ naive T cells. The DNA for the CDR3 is TGTGCCAGCAGCTTCTTGGGCTCTGGAAACACCATATATTTT. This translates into CASSFLGSGNTIYF.